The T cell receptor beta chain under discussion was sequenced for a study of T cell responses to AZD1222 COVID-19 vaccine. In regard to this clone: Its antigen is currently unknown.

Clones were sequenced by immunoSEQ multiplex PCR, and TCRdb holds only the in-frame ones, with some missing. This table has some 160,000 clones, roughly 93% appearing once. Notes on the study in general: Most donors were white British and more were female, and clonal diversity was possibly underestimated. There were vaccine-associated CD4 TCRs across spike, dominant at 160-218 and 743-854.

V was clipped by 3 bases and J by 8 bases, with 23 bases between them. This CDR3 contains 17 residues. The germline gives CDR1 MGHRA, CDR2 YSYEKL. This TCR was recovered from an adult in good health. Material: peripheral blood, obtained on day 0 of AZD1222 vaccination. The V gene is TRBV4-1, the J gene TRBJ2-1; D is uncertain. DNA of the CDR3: TGCGCCAGCAGCCATATTGAACGCCTTTCTACGAATGATGAGCAGTTCTTC. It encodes CASSHIERLSTNDEQFF.